These T cell receptor beta chains were read from a single sample in a study of shared T cell receptors in the human thymus. Assay: immunoSEQ multiplex PCR; the TCRdb copy retains only in-frame clones and omits some. The table shows hundreds of thousands of clones, with 95% occurring only once. Source material: thymocytes. The receptors were gathered from a human donor. CDR3s leave out the opening cysteine and the closing phenylalanine or tryptophan.

v_call	j_call	cdr3_aa
TRBV2	TRBJ2-3	ASSERSSGRSTDTQY
TRBV28	TRBJ2-7	ASSWRDLSSYEQY
TRBV5-6	TRBJ1-3	ASSQRGLRGSGNTIY
TRBV18	TRBJ1-1	ASSPNDRVTEAF
TRBV7-8	TRBJ2-3	ASSSESAPSGGTDTQY
TRBV18	TRBJ2-7	ASSLTGGRDEQY
TRBV5-1	TRBJ2-7	ASSLELAGGYEQY
TRBV9	TRBJ1-3	ASSVLAGRRGSGNTIY
TRBV28	TRBJ2-5	ASSLESFQETQY
TRBV11-3	TRBJ2-2	ASSPRAAEGGLNAGELF
TRBV5-1	TRBJ2-7	ASSGRAYEQY
TRBV7-6	TRBJ2-7	ASSLRGLRSSYEQY
TRBV6-1	TRBJ2-2	ASTGGFSGELF
TRBV4-2	TRBJ2-7	ASSLRSGGSYEQY
TRBV1	TRBJ2-2	TSSHPTLAGELF
TRBV2	TRBJ1-1	ASQKGGLNTEAF
TRBV7-3	TRBJ2-7	ASSLLEISYEQY
TRBV5-6	TRBJ2-2	ASSRSGPTNTGELF
TRBV5-6	TRBJ2-7	ASSPYPGTGGLGSYEQY
TRBV30	TRBJ1-5	AWSVPGLRDQPQH
TRBV5-1	TRBJ2-7	ASAEGLASTYEQY
TRBV14	TRBJ1-1	ASSPHRERAMNTEAF
TRBV9	TRBJ2-7	ASSPREGAYEQY
TRBV13	TRBJ1-2	ASSLGYRNFMGYT
TRBV7-3	TRBJ2-3	ASSPLRLAGGPDTQY
TRBV28	TRBJ2-3	ASSSPGQGGTDTQY
TRBV27	TRBJ1-4	ASSFTRGQGGKLF
TRBV27	TRBJ2-3	ASSLHRAVTDTQY
TRBV5-1	TRBJ1-3	ASRSHRQGVDGNTIY
TRBV4-1	TRBJ1-2	ASSQVSGEGYGYT
TRBV9	TRBJ2-5	ASSATSGRLETQY
TRBV4-2	TRBJ2-7	ASSPRASYEQY
TRBV7-2	TRBJ2-1	ASSPCVWGHDPNEQF
TRBV6-1	TRBJ2-3	ASSEAGKVNIFTDTQY
TRBV20-1	TRBJ2-3	SASDTDTQY
TRBV14	TRBJ2-7	ASRREGRAHEQY
TRBV27	TRBJ1-2	ASSLSFSFYGYT
TRBV15	TRBJ2-7	ATSRDRGRPGLEQY
TRBV30	TRBJ2-5	AWKRTSGRMETQY
TRBV18	TRBJ1-3	ASSPLGREPGNTIY
TRBV7-2	TRBJ2-7	ASKSPGFWGFYEQY
TRBV27	TRBJ2-5	ASSDGQIQETQY
TRBV7-8	TRBJ1-2	ASSLVLPANYGYT
TRBV4-1	TRBJ2-6	ASSQSRGPHPSGANVLT
TRBV27	TRBJ2-1	ASSARGSGRDNEQF
TRBV25-1	TRBJ2-2	ASSDKGLAGNTGELF
TRBV30	TRBJ1-4	AWSVRTSREELF
TRBV18	TRBJ2-5	ASSSSQETQY